Given below is one T cell receptor (beta chain) in context. Its antigen remains unknown. The observed sequence ends 3 residues before the CDR3 terminus, with the missing tail filled in from the germline J gene. This entry is derived from a study of Tregs in tolerant kidney transplant recipients. Germline-derived CDR1 and CDR2 are DFQATT and SNEGSKA (reference sequence). Trimming stripped 5 bases from V and 4 bases from J, with 9 bases between. The CDR3 contains 11 residues. Study-level points and caveats: Changing PCR primers prevented nucleotide comparison between some patients' samples. Tolerant patients' donor-specific Tregs expanded beyond overall Tregs, suggesting antigen-driven growth. Biological reproducibility was not directly addressed in this study.

Using immunoSEQ multiplex PCR, the repertoire was profiled, and TCRdb retains in-frame clones only, with some absent. This repertoire includes roughly 50,000 clones. This TCR was sampled from a human donor who received a combined kidney and bone marrow transplant. The V call is TRBV20-1, the J call TRBJ2-7, with D perhaps matching TRBD1 (6 bases). The sample here was CD4+ T cells from blood, taken before the transplant. The sequenced part of the CDR3 DNA is TGCAGTGCTTCAGGGGTTTACGAG. Translated: CSASGVYE. From start to end, the CDR3 is CSASGVYEQYF.